This T cell receptor (beta chain) comes out of a study of OX40 agonist ivuxolimab in advanced cancers. In germline, CDR1 is MNHEY, CDR2 SVGAGI. The junction had 5 bases not matched to a gene; V was cut back by 4 bases and J by 2 bases. CDR3 length: 15 amino acids. Using immunoSEQ multiplex PCR, the repertoire was profiled, and TCRdb retains in-frame clones only, with some absent. Among tens of thousands of clones listed, roughly 94% were seen once. Patients who had autoimmune disease history or got systemic immunosuppression were left out. The clonotype originates from an adult with an advanced solid tumor such as melanoma, head and neck, liver or kidney cancer. This chain links TRBV6-5 with TRBJ1-2, with 9 bases fitting TRBD1. This material consisted of CD4+ or CD8+ T cells sorted from blood, taken in a trial of the OX40 agonist ivuxolimab. As DNA, the CDR3 is TGTGCCAGCAGTTCTCGACAGGGGGTGAACTATGGCTACACCTTC. Protein sequence: CASSSRQGVNYGYTF.